This is a list of T cell receptor beta chains from one sample in a study of cytomegalovirus exposure and HLA in healthy donors. Sequenced by immunoSEQ multiplex PCR; TCRdb stores in-frame clones only, minus some. The sample lists more than 85,000 clones, 70% to 80% occurring once. Sequencing input: PBMCs. Receptors were obtained from a man aged 40-55 years in good health and CMV-seronegative. CDR3s include the opening cysteine and the closing phenylalanine or tryptophan. D genes are given only for firm matches. Clone size is given for some rows only: seen once, a few or many times, or a class if the clone is expanded.

clone size: NA; V gene: TRBV19; CDR3 length: 16; J gene: TRBJ2-3; D gene: NA; CDR3 DNA: TGTGCCAGTAGAGGGGGGGGCGGGACTAGCACAGATACGCAGTATTTT; CDR3 protein: CASRGGGGTSTDTQYF
clone size: NA; V gene: TRBV6-1; CDR3 length: 15; J gene: TRBJ2-5; D gene: TRBD1; CDR3 DNA: TGTGCCAGCAGTGGAGACAGGGGGCTGTTAGGGACCCAGTACTTC; CDR3 protein: CASSGDRGLLGTQYF
clone size: NA; V gene: TRBV15; CDR3 length: 15; J gene: TRBJ2-3; D gene: TRBD2; CDR3 DNA: TGTGCCACCAGCGGGAGCGGGACCTTCACAGATACGCAGTATTTT; CDR3 protein: CATSGSGTFTDTQYF
clone size: NA; V gene: TRBV5-3; CDR3 length: 15; J gene: TRBJ1-6; D gene: NA; CDR3 DNA: TGTGCCAGAAGCTCAGGGGTAGCCTATAATTCACCCCTCCACTTT; CDR3 protein: CARSSGVAYNSPLHF
clone size: NA; V gene: TRBV7-9; CDR3 length: 15; J gene: TRBJ2-2; D gene: TRBD2; CDR3 DNA: TGTTCCAGCAAGTTCCCGGGAGGAAACACCGGGGAGCTGTTTTTT; CDR3 protein: CSSKFPGGNTGELFF
clone size: few; V gene: TRBV5-1; CDR3 length: 14; J gene: TRBJ1-1; D gene: NA; CDR3 DNA: TGCGCCAGCACCAAAATCGGGGGGAACACTGAAGCTTTCTTT; CDR3 protein: CASTKIGGNTEAFF
clone size: once; V gene: TRBV2; CDR3 length: 14; J gene: TRBJ1-1; D gene: NA; CDR3 DNA: TGTGCCAGCAGTCGGCTTGGAGTTCGAACTGAAGCTTTCTTT; CDR3 protein: CASSRLGVRTEAFF
clone size: NA; V gene: TRBV28; CDR3 length: 14; J gene: TRBJ2-7; D gene: NA; CDR3 DNA: TGTGCCAGCAGTTTAGACCAGTACAGGTACGAGCAGTACTTC; CDR3 protein: CASSLDQYRYEQYF
clone size: NA; V gene: TRBV2; CDR3 length: 15; J gene: TRBJ1-1; D gene: TRBD1; CDR3 DNA: TGTGCCAGCAGTGACCCAGGGGGCGTCGACACTGAAGCTTTCTTT; CDR3 protein: CASSDPGGVDTEAFF
clone size: NA; V gene: TRBV5-1; CDR3 length: 17; J gene: TRBJ2-1; D gene: NA; CDR3 DNA: TGCGCCAGCAGCCCCCCCTCCGGGTCCCGCTCCTACAATGAGCAGTTCTTC; CDR3 protein: CASSPPSGSRSYNEQFF
clone size: NA; V gene: TRBV7-2; CDR3 length: 15; J gene: TRBJ2-7; D gene: TRBD1; CDR3 DNA: TGTGCCAGCAGCGGCAGGGGGCCCATCTCCTACGAGCAGTACTTC; CDR3 protein: CASSGRGPISYEQYF